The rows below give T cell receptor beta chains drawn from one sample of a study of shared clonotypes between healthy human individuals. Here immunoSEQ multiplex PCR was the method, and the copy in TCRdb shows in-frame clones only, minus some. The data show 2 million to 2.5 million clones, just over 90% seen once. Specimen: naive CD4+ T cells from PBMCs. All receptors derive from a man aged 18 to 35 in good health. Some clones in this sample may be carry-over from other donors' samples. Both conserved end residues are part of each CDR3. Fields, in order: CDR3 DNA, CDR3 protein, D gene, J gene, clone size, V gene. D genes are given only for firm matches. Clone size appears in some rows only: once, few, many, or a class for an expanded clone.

cdr3_nt: TGCAGCGTGAGTCGGGAGGATCATTTATGGCAGTACTTC
cdr3_aa: CSVSREDHLWQYF
d_call: TRBD2
j_call: TRBJ2-7
clone_size: NA
v_call: TRBV29-1

cdr3_nt: TGTGCCTGGAGTGTAATCCTGCCAGAGACCCAGTACTTC
cdr3_aa: CAWSVILPETQYF
d_call: NA
j_call: TRBJ2-5
clone_size: NA
v_call: TRBV30

cdr3_nt: TGTGCCAGCAGCCACCAAACCGGACAGGGGCTTGAAGCTTTCTTT
cdr3_aa: CASSHQTGQGLEAFF
d_call: TRBD1
j_call: TRBJ1-1
clone_size: NA
v_call: TRBV11-2

cdr3_nt: TGTGCCAGCAGAGGGGGGCAGGGAGGAAAAGATACGCAGTATTTT
cdr3_aa: CASRGGQGGKDTQYF
d_call: NA
j_call: TRBJ2-3
clone_size: NA
v_call: TRBV28

cdr3_nt: TGTGCCAGTAGTATGATCGGGAGCAATCAGCCCCAGCATTTT
cdr3_aa: CASSMIGSNQPQHF
d_call: NA
j_call: TRBJ1-5
clone_size: once
v_call: TRBV19

cdr3_nt: TGCGCCAGCAGCTTGGGGACTGTTTTCTACGAGCAGTACTTC
cdr3_aa: CASSLGTVFYEQYF
d_call: NA
j_call: TRBJ2-7
clone_size: NA
v_call: TRBV5-1

cdr3_nt: TGTGCCTGGAGTGCGTCGAGGAGCCTAGGAAGGCGAACTAATGAAAAACTGTTTTTT
cdr3_aa: CAWSASRSLGRRTNEKLFF
d_call: NA
j_call: TRBJ1-4
clone_size: NA
v_call: TRBV30

cdr3_nt: TGCGCCAGCAGCTTTACGGCATCCGGGACAGCCTACGAGCAGTACTTC
cdr3_aa: CASSFTASGTAYEQYF
d_call: TRBD1
j_call: TRBJ2-7
clone_size: NA
v_call: TRBV5-1

cdr3_nt: TGTGCCACCTCCCTATGGCTAGCGGGAGAAGAGACCCAGTACTTC
cdr3_aa: CATSLWLAGEETQYF
d_call: TRBD2
j_call: TRBJ2-5
clone_size: NA
v_call: TRBV27

cdr3_nt: TGTGCCAGCAGCCAACTGGGCAGGGAGGTAAACGAGCAGTACTTC
cdr3_aa: CASSQLGREVNEQYF
d_call: NA
j_call: TRBJ2-7
clone_size: NA
v_call: TRBV4-2

cdr3_nt: TGCGCCAGCAGCTTGGCCCCAGGGGTCGGAAACACCATATATTTT
cdr3_aa: CASSLAPGVGNTIYF
d_call: NA
j_call: TRBJ1-3
clone_size: NA
v_call: TRBV5-1

cdr3_nt: TGCGCCAGCAGCCGCCTGGGCCTTACGAACACCGGGGAGCTGTTTTTT
cdr3_aa: CASSRLGLTNTGELFF
d_call: NA
j_call: TRBJ2-2
clone_size: NA
v_call: TRBV5-1

cdr3_nt: TGCGCCAGCAGCTTGGGCCGGGGGGACATCTCAACCGGGGAGCTGTTTTTT
cdr3_aa: CASSLGRGDISTGELFF
d_call: NA
j_call: TRBJ2-2
clone_size: NA
v_call: TRBV5-1

cdr3_nt: TGCAGCGTTGAGATTAGCTCGGTCCCGGGGGTAGACGAGCAGTACTTC
cdr3_aa: CSVEISSVPGVDEQYF
d_call: NA
j_call: TRBJ2-7
clone_size: once
v_call: TRBV29-1

cdr3_nt: TGTGCCAGCAGTGCTACCCCGGGACCCCGGGGGGATACGCAGTATTTT
cdr3_aa: CASSATPGPRGDTQYF
d_call: NA
j_call: TRBJ2-3
clone_size: NA
v_call: TRBV2

cdr3_nt: TGCGCCAGCAGCGAAATTCAGACTAGCTCGGCGCAGTATTTT
cdr3_aa: CASSEIQTSSAQYF
d_call: TRBD2
j_call: TRBJ2-3
clone_size: NA
v_call: TRBV5-1